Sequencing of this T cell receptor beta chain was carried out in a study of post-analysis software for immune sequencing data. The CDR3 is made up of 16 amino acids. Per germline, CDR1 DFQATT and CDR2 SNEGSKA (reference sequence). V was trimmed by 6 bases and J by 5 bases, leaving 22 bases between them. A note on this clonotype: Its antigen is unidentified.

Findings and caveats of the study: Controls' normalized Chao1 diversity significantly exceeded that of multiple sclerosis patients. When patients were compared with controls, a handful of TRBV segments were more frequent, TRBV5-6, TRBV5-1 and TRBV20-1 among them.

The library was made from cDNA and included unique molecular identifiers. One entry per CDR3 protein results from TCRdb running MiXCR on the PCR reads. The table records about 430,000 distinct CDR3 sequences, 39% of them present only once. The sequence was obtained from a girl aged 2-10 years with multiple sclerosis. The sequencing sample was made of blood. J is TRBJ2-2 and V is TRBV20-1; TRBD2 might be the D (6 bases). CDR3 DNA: TGCAGTGCCCGGGCGGCAGGGCGGGGAGAGACCGGGGAGCTGTTTTTT. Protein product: CSARAAGRGETGELFF.